The 18 T cell receptor beta chains given below trace back to one sample, sequenced in a study of blood T cell repertoires in COVID-19. Method: immunoSEQ multiplex PCR; TCRdb's copy keeps in-frame clones and lacks some. Of about 260,000 clones in the sample, about 86% were seen once. Sequencing was performed on PBMCs or T cells enriched from blood (not recorded which). Receptor source: a man aged 30-40 years with acute COVID-19.

This sequence joins TRBV27 and TRBJ1-5, with no clear D. The CDR3 is 14 amino acids. V was shortened by 1 base and J by 8 bases, with 12 bases between the two germline ends. Germline V gene sequence: CDR1 MNHEY, CDR2 SMNVEV (reference sequence). The CDR3 region is CASSLLRRGEPQHF. The CDR3 DNA sequence: TGTGCCAGCAGTTTATTGAGGCGTGGTGAGCCCCAGCATTTT.

The chain is built from TRBV18 and TRBJ1-1, with D possibly matching TRBD1 (5 bases). This CDR3 has 13 residues. The ends were cut back, 3 bases at V and 3 bases at J, with 8 bases in the middle. Germline loops: CDR1 KGHSH, CDR2 LQKENI. CDR3 region: CASSPREDTEAFF. The CDR3 DNA sequence: TGTGCCAGCTCACCCAGGGAAGACACTGAAGCTTTCTTT.

This clone has a handful of counts. The rearrangement links TRBV29-1 to TRBJ1-2; D remains unclear. Germline V gives CDR1 SQVTM, CDR2 ANQGSEA. The CDR3 consists of 11 residues. The germline V and J ends were trimmed by 4 bases and 10 bases, with 13 bases remaining between them. DNA of the CDR3: TGCAGCGTTGTTCGGGTTGAGGTCTACACCTTC. Protein product: CSVVRVEVYTF.

This clone was found a few times. The same CDR3 is also encoded by other DNA sequences in this sample. V gene TRBV7-3 combines with J gene TRBJ2-2; D possibly corresponds to TRBD1 (5 bases). Trimming left V 4 bases short and J 6 bases short, with 9 bases between. The CDR3 spans 13 residues. From germline, CDR1 is SGHTA and CDR2 FQGTGA. CDR3 nucleotide sequence: TGTGCCAGCAGCTCAGGGCTGGCCGGGGAGCTGTTTTTT. As protein: CASSSGLAGELFF.

The rearrangement uses TRBV19 and TRBJ2-3; weak D call: TRBD1 (5 bases). The V end lost 4 bases, the J end lost 3 bases, and 11 bases lay between the germline ends. Per germline, CDR1 LNHDA and CDR2 SQIVND (reference sequence). This CDR3 has 14 residues. The CDR3 reads CASSTAYRTDTQYF. DNA for the CDR3: TGTGCCAGTAGTACGGCCTACAGGACAGATACGCAGTATTTT.

This clone was counted only a few times. The chain recombines TRBV18 with TRBJ1-1; the D is unclear. Germline CDR1 KGHSH, CDR2 LQKENI. The CDR3 has 14 residues. Deletions cut 7 bases from V and 1 base from J, with 13 bases between. For the CDR3, the DNA is TGTGCCAGCTGGGCTCAGGAAAGGAACACTGAAGCTTTCTTT. It yields the protein CASWAQERNTEAFF.

The chain has TRBV21-1 and TRBJ1-5; whether TRBD1, the table's D call, matches the DNA was not checked. TRBV21-1 is shown as a pseudogene. The CDR3 has 12 residues. DNA of the CDR3: TGTGCCAGCAGCAACCCCAGTGGGCCCCAGCATTTT. It is translated as CASSNPSGPQHF.

In regard to this clone: Other DNA sequences in the sample encode the same CDR3. The V gene is TRBV7-8, the J gene TRBJ1-6; D ambiguous. Germline CDR1 SGHVS, CDR2 FQNEAQ. This CDR3 is 20 amino acids long. V dropped 5 bases and J dropped 4 bases, with 27 bases sitting between them. The CDR3 reads CASSLGRLQDRSTYNSPLHF. CDR3 nucleotides: TGTGCCAGCAGCCTAGGCCGCCTGCAGGATCGATCCACTTATAATTCACCCCTCCACTTT.

This clone was observed a few times. The chain joins TRBV28 to TRBJ2-7; 9 nucleotides match TRBD2. The trim removed 3 bases at V and 2 bases at J, leaving 8 bases unmatched. This CDR3 spans 16 amino acids. The V gene's germline CDR1 is MDHEN and CDR2 SYDVKM. For the CDR3, the DNA is TGTGCCAGCAGTTTCTCTCTAGCGGGGTTGGCCTACGAGCAGTACGTC. Translated, it gives CASSFSLAGLAYEQYV.

The gene calls are TRBV7-8 and TRBJ2-6; D is undetermined. Trimming took off 2 bases at V and 0 bases at J, with 8 bases between the two ends. This CDR3 spans 16 amino acids. Germline CDR1 SGHVS, CDR2 FQNEAQ. CDR3: CASSLIVRSGANVLTF. The CDR3, as DNA: TGTGCCAGCAGCTTAATTGTGCGCTCTGGGGCCAACGTCCTGACTTTC.

The rearrangement uses TRBV5-1 and TRBJ1-1; perhaps TRBD1 as D (5 bases). This CDR3 has 15 residues. Germline V gene sequence: CDR1 SGHRS, CDR2 YFSETQ. V was shortened by 0 bases and J by 1 base, with 10 bases between the two germline ends. The chain's CDR3 is CASSLAGGRNTEAFF. The CDR3 DNA reads TGCGCCAGCAGCTTGGCCGGGGGACGGAACACTGAAGCTTTCTTT.

The CDR3: CASSYPRESPNQPQHF. The DNA for the CDR3 is TGCGCCAGCAGCTACCCTAGAGAGAGTCCGAATCAGCCCCAGCATTTT. The chain recombines TRBV5-1 with TRBJ1-5; D remains unclear. CDR1 is SGHRS, CDR2 YFSETQ, per germline. This CDR3 is built from 16 residues. Trimming pared 3 bases from V and 4 bases from J, leaving 17 bases between. The entire variable domain, with the rest obtained from reference TRBV5-1 and TRBJ1-5, is as follows: KAGVTQTPRYLIKTRGQQVTLSCSPISGHRSVSWYQQTPGQGLQFLFEYFSETQRNKGNFPGRFSGRQFSNSRSEMNVSTLELGDSALYLCASSYPRESPNQPQHFGDGTRLSIL.

This CDR3 reads CASSKGQGRGGNTIYF. The CDR3 bases are TGTGCCAGCAGCAAAGGACAGGGGCGAGGCGGAAACACCATATATTTT. The chain has TRBV13 and TRBJ1-3; 9 nucleotides align to TRBD1. In germline, CDR1 is PRHDT, CDR2 FYEKMQ (reference sequence). V lost 5 bases and J lost 4; bases outside the gene matches: 9. This CDR3 has 16 residues.

V usage is TRBV12-3 or TRBV12-4 and J usage is TRBJ1-1; the D is unclear. Trimming removed 10 bases at V and 1 base at J, with 13 bases between. This CDR3 region has 13 residues. The CDR3 sequence: CATNRAANTEAFF. CDR3 DNA: TGTGCCACCAACCGAGCGGCGAACACTGAAGCTTTCTTT.

This chain uses TRBV6-5 with TRBJ1-1; 9 bases agree with TRBD1. The CDR3 sequence is 15 residues long. Germline V gene lookup returns CDR1 MNHEY and CDR2 SVGAGI. Trimming took 7 bases from V and 6 from J; bases not matched to a gene: 12. CDR3 DNA: TGTGCCAGCAAGGACAGGGGCATGGCCCTTGCTGAAGCTTTCTTT. It is translated as CASKDRGMALAEAFF.

The chain couples TRBV6-5 to TRBJ1-5; 8 bases are a match to TRBD1. The CDR3 runs 15 residues. Germline assignment: CDR1 MNHEY and CDR2 SVGAGI. The V gene end was trimmed by 6 bases and the J gene end by 5 bases; junction bases not matched to a gene: 9. In nucleotides, the CDR3 is TGTGCCAGCAGACCCGGACAGGGACGGGATCAGCCCCAGCATTTT. This gives the protein CASRPGQGRDQPQHF.

The sample holds one count of this clone. The chain has TRBV2 and TRBJ1-1; 11 bases line up with TRBD1. Germline V gene data show CDR1 as SNHLY and CDR2 as FYNNEI. Trimming at V came to 7 bases and at J to 9 bases, leaving 7 bases not matched to a gene. The CDR3 sequence is 13 residues long. The CDR3 DNA sequence: TGTGCCAGCACATTGGGGACAGGGGGAAAAGCTTTCTTT. Residues: CASTLGTGGKAFF.

This chain connects TRBV6-1 to TRBJ1-6, with TRBD1 matching over 7 bases. V lost 3 bases and J lost 4; bases outside the gene matches: 6. This CDR3 has 16 amino acids. Per the germline V gene, CDR1 is MNHNS and CDR2 is SASEGT. The CDR3 protein is CASSDLDRAYNSPLHF. The CDR3 DNA reads as TGTGCCAGCAGTGACTTAGACAGGGCGTATAATTCACCCCTCCACTTT.